The clone carrying this T cell receptor delta chain is medium-sized within its sample. The data are from a study of gamma-delta chains in newborns, infants, children. TCRdb re-processed the reads using CATT. The sample carries approximately 5,000 delta-chain clones, 5.2% recorded once. Germline assignment: CDR1 TSWWSYY and CDR2 QGS. V gave up 0 bases and J gave up 0 bases; unmatched junction bases: 15. This CDR3 is 20 amino acids long. This clonotype originated in a child who was a newborn, infant or young child, either healthy, febrile or measles-vaccinated (not recorded which). The chain links TRDV1 to TRDJ1, with TRDD2 identical over 8 bases. Source material: blood. The CDR3 region has the DNA TGTGCTCTTGGGGAACTCCCCTTCCTAAGGACTGGGCTGTACACCGATAAACTCATCTTT. Translating it yields CALGELPFLRTGLYTDKLIF.